The source of this T cell receptor (beta chain) is a study of T-cell memory formation after mild COVID-19. TCRdb redid the calling of the 5' RACE reads with MiXCR, one entry per CDR3 protein. The profile shows 250,000 to 350,000 distinct CDR3 sequences, around 19% of them singletons. This clonotype came up once. No antigen is known for it. Broader study findings: Contracting CD4+ clones were located mainly in CM and EM, and CD8+ clones in EMRA. The authors left the SARS-CoV-2 specificity of second-wave clones peaking on day 37 unconfirmed.

Germline lookup yields CDR1 DFQATT and CDR2 SNEGSKA (reference sequence). This CDR3 region has 16 residues. J lost 6 bases, V lost 0 bases, and 9 bases had no gene match. The sequenced material came from PBMCs or a T cell subset sorted from them (not recorded which). The clonotype originates from a man younger than 30 who had mild COVID-19 (a few samples of this study predate the infection). Cell type and time point are not known. The chain links TRBV20-1 to TRBJ2-7, with 12 bases aligning to TRBD1. CDR3 sequence: CSARDAGTGGIGEQYV. In DNA, the CDR3 is TGCAGTGCTAGAGATGCCGGGACAGGGGGCATCGGCGAGCAGTACGTC.